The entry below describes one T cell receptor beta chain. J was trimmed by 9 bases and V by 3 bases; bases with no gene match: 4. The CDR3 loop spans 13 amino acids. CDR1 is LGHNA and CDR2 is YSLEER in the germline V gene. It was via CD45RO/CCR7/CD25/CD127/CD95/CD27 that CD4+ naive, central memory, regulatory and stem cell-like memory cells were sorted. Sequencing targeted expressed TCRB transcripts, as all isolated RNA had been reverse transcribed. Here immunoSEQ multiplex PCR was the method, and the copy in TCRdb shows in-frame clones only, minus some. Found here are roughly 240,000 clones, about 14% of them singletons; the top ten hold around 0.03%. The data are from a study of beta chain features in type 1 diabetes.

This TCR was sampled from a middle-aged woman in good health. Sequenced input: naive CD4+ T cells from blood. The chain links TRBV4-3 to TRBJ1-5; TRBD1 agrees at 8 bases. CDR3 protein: CASSQDRERPQHF. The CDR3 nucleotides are TGCGCCAGCAGCCAGGACAGGGAACGGCCCCAGCATTTT.